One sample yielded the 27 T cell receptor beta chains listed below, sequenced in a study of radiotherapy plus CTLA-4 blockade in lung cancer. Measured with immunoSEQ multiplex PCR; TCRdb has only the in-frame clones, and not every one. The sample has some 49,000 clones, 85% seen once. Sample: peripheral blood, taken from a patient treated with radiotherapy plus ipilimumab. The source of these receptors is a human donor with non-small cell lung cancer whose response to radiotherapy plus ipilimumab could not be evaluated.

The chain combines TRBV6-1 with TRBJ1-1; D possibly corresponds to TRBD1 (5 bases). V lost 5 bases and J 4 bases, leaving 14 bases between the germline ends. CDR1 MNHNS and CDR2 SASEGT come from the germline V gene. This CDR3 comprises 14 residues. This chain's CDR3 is CASSSTQGATEAFF. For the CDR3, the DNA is TGTGCCAGCAGTTCTACGCAGGGTGCCACTGAAGCTTTCTTT.

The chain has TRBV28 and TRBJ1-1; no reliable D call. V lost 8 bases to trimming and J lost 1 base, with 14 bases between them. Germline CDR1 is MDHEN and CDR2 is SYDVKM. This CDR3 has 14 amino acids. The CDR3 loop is CASLILAGNTEAFF. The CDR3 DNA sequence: TGTGCCAGCCTAATCCTAGCGGGGAACACTGAAGCTTTCTTT.

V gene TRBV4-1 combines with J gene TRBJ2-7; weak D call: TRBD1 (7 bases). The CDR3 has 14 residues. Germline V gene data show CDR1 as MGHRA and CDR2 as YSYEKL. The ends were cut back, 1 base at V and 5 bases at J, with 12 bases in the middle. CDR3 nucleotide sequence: TGCGCCAGCAGCCAAGGCCAGGGGGGCAACGAGCAGTACTTC. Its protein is CASSQGQGGNEQYF.

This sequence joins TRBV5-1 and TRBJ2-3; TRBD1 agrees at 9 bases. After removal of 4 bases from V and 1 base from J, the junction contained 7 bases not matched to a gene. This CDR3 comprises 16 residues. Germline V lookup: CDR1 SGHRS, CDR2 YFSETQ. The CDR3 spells CASSPGTGRGTDTQYF. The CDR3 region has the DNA TGCGCCAGCAGCCCGGGGACAGGGCGCGGCACAGATACGCAGTATTTT.

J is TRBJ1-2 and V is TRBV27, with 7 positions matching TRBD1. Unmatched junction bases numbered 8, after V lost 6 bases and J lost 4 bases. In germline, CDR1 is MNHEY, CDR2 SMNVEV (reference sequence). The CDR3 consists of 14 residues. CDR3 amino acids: CASRPPGQIYGYTF. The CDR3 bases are TGTGCCAGCAGGCCACCGGGACAGATCTATGGCTACACCTTC.

The CDR3 sequence is CASSAPSSGANVLTF. As DNA, the CDR3 is TGTGCCAGCAGTGCCCCTTCCTCTGGGGCCAACGTCCTGACTTTC. The rearrangement links TRBV25-1 to TRBJ2-6; D gene ambiguous. This CDR3 region has 15 residues. CDR1 and CDR2 from the germline V gene are MGHDK and SYGVNS. V shed 4 bases and J shed 0 bases, with 7 bases lying between them.

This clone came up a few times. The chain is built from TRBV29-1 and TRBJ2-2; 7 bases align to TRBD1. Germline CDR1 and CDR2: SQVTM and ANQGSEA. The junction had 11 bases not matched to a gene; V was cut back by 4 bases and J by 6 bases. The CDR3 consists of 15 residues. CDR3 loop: CSVGNRQGIAGELFF. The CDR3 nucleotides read TGCAGCGTTGGGAATCGACAGGGTATCGCCGGGGAGCTGTTTTTT.

Written as DNA, the CDR3 is TGTGCCAGCAGAACTAGCAGAAACACAGATACGCAGTATTTT. This gives the protein CASRTSRNTDTQYF. V and J are TRBV27 and TRBJ2-3; tentatively, D is TRBD2 (6 bases). CDR3 length: 14 amino acids. The V and J ends lost 6 bases and 2 bases respectively, with 12 bases between them. Germline CDR1 MNHEY, CDR2 SMNVEV (reference sequence).

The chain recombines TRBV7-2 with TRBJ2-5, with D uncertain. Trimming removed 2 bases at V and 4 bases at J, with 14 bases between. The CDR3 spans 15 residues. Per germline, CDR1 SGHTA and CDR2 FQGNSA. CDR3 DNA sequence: TGTGCCAGCAGCTTAACCCTGGGCAGGCGAGAGACCCAGTACTTC. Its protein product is CASSLTLGRRETQYF.

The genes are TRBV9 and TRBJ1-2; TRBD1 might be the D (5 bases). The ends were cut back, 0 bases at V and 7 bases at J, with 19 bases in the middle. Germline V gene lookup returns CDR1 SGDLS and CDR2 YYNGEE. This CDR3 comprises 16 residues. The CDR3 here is CASSVDLGRGPGGYTF. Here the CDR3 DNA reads TGTGCCAGCAGCGTAGATTTGGGAAGGGGCCCGGGTGGCTACACCTTC. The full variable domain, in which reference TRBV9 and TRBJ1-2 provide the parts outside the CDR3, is DSGVTQTPKHLITATGQRVTLRCSPRSGDLSVYWYQQSLDQGLQFLIQYYNGEERAKGNILERFSAQQFPDLHSELNLSSLELGDSALYFCASSVDLGRGPGGYTFGSGTRLTVV.

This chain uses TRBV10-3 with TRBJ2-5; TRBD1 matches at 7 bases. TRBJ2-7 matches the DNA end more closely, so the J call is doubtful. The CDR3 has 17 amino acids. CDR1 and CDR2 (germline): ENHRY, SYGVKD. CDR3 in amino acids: CASSRATGPKIFYEQYF. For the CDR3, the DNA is TGTGCCAGCAGCCGGGCGACAGGGCCGAAAATTTTCTACGAGCAGTACTTC.

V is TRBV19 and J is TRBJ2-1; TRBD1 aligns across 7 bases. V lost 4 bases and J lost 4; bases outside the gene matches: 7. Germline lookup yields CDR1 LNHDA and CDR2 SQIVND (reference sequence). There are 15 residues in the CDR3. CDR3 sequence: CASSTNPGQYNEQFF. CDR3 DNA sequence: TGTGCCAGTAGTACGAATCCGGGACAGTACAATGAGCAGTTCTTC.

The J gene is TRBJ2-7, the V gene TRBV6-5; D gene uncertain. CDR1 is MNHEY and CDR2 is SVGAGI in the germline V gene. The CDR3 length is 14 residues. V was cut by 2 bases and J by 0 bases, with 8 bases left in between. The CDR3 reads CASSYGLSSYEQYF. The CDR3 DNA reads TGTGCCAGCAGTTACGGGCTCAGCTCCTACGAGCAGTACTTC.

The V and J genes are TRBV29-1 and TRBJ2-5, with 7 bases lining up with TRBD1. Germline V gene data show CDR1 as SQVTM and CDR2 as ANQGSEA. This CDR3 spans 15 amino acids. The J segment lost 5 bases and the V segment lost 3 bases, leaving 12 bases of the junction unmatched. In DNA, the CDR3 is TGCAGCGTTGAGTGGCCCCCAGGGGGACAGGAGACCCAGTACTTC. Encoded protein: CSVEWPPGGQETQYF. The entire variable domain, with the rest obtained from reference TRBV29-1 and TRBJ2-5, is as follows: SAVISQKPSRDICQRGTSLTIQCQVDSQVTMMFWYRQQPGQSLTLIATANQGSEATYESGFVIDKFPISRPNLTFSTLTVSNMSPEDSSIYLCSVEWPPGGQETQYFGPGTRLLVL.

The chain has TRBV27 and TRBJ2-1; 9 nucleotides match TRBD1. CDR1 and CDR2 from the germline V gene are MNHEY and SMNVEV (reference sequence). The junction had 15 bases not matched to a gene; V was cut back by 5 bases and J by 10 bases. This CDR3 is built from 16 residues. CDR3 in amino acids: CASSPTPGQGQWEQFF. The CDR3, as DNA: TGTGCCAGCAGTCCGACTCCGGGACAGGGACAATGGGAGCAGTTCTTC.

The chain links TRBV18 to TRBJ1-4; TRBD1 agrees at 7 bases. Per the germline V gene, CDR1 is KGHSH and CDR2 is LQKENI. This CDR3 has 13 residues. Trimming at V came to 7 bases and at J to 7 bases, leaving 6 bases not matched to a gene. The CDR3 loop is CASLGGFTEKLFF. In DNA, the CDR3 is TGTGCCAGCTTAGGGGGCTTTACTGAAAAACTGTTTTTT.

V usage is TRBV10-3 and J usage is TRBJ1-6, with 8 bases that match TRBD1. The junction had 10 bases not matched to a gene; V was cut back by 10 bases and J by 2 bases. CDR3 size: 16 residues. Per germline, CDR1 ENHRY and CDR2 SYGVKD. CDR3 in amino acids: CATTLDRATYNSPLHF. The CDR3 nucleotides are TGTGCCACCACTTTGGACAGGGCCACCTATAATTCACCCCTCCACTTT.

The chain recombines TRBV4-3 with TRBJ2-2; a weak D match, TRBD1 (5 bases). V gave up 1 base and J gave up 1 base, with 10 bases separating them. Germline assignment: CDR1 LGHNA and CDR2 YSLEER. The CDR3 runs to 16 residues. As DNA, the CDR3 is TGCGCCAGCAGCCAAGCAGTACAGGTGAACACCGGGGAGCTGTTTTTT. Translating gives CASSQAVQVNTGELFF.

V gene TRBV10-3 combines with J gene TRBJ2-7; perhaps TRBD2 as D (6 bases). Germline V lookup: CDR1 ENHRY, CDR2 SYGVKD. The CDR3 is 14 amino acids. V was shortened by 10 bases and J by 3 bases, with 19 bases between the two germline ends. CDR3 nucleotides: TGTGCCACAATGGAGGGATCGTCCTACTACGAGCAGTACTTC. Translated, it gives CATMEGSSYYEQYF.

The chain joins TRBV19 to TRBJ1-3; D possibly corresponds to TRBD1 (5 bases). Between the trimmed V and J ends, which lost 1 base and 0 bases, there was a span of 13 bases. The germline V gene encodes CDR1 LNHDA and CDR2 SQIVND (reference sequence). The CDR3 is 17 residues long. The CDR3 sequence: CASSIGLTELSGNTIYF. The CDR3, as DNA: TGTGCCAGTAGTATAGGTCTGACAGAACTCTCTGGAAACACCATATATTTT.

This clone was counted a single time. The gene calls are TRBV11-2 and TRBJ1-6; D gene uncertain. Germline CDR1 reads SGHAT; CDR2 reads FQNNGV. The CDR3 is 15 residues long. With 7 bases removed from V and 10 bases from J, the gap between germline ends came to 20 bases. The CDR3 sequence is CASTSRARGWSPLHF. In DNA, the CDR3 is TGTGCCAGCACCTCCCGGGCCCGGGGATGGTCACCCCTCCACTTT.

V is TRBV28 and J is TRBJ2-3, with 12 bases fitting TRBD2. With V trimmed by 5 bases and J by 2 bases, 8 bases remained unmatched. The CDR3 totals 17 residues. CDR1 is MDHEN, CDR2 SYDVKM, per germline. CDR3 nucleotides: TGTGCCAGCAGTGCTAGGACTAGCGGGGTATCCACAGATACGCAGTATTTT. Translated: CASSARTSGVSTDTQYF.

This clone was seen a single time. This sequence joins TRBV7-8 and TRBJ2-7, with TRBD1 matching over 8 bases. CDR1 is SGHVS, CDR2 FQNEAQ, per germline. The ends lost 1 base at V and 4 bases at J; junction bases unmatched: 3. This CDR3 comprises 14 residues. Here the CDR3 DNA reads TGTGCCAGCAGCTTAGGGGACAGGCTTTACGAGCAGTACTTC. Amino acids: CASSLGDRLYEQYF.

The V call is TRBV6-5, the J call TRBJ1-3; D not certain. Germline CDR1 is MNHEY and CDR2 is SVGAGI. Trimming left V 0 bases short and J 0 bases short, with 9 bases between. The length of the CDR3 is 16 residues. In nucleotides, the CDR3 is TGTGCCAGCAGTTACTCGAGACCGGGCTCTGGAAACACCATATATTTT. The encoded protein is CASSYSRPGSGNTIYF.

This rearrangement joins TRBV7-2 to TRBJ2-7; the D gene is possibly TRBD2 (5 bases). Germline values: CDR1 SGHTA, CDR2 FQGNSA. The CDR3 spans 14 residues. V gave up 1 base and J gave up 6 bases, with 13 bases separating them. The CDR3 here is CASSLGSASLEQYF. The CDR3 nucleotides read TGTGCCAGCAGCTTAGGTAGCGCCTCGCTCGAGCAGTACTTC.

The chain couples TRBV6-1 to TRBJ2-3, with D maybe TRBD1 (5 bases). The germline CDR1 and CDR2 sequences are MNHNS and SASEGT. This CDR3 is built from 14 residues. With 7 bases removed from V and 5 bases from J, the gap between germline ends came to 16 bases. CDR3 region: CASTSGSLLDTQYF. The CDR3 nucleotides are TGTGCCAGCACCTCAGGGTCCCTTCTAGATACGCAGTATTTT.

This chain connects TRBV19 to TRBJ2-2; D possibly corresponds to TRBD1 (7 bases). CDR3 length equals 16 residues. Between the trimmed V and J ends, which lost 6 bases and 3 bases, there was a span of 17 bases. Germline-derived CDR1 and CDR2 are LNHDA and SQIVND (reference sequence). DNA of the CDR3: TGTGCCAGTAGCCAAGGTACCAGGGGGGACACCGGGGAGCTGTTTTTT. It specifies CASSQGTRGDTGELFF.